This T cell receptor (beta chain) stems from a study of radiation and T cells in renal cell carcinoma. Treatment: treatment-naive control, cytoreductive nephrectomy. Clones were read by immunoSEQ multiplex PCR, and TCRdb kept only the in-frame ones, dropping some. The repertoire holds around 8,600 clones, with less than 65% as singletons. The germline V gene has CDR1 SGHAT and CDR2 FQNNGV. The CDR3 contains 16 residues. J lost 5 bases, V lost 5 bases, and 12 bases had no gene match. The sample in question was tumor tissue, obtained from a patient whose treatment was nephrectomy without radiotherapy. The chain uses TRBV11-2 and TRBJ2-3; 8 bases fit TRBD2. This receptor was obtained from a woman in her seventies with renal cell carcinoma. The chain's CDR3 is CASSAWKRGLEDTQYF. For the CDR3, the DNA is TGTGCCAGCAGCGCTTGGAAGCGGGGGTTGGAAGATACGCAGTATTTT. Supplemented by reference TRBV11-2 and TRBJ2-3, the full variable domain reads EAGVAQSPRYKIIEKRQSVAFWCNPISGHATLYWYQQILGQGPKLLIQFQNNGVVDDSQLPKDRFSAERLKGVDSTLKIQPAKLEDSAVYLCASSAWKRGLEDTQYFGPGTRLTVL.